This TCR beta chain was sequenced for a study of blood T cells in healthy people across ages. Germline assignment: CDR1 SGDLS and CDR2 YYNGEE. Losses at the gene ends were 0 bases for V and 0 bases for J; bases not matched to a gene: 9. This CDR3 has 18 residues. It was with a sample-barcoded 5' primer and a J-beta primer mix that a second PCR of roughly 6 to 12 cycles was run. Each TCR beta cDNA got a 12-nucleotide random molecular identifier. TCRdb used MiXCR to reprocess the 5' RACE reads, holding one entry per CDR3 protein. The sample yields roughly 930,000 distinct CDR3 sequences, 45% to 50% seen once. Healthy Caucasians from Russia aged about 6 to 100 served as donors. This clonotype was picked up a small number of times. Antigen specificity is unknown. Study conclusions and caveats: While age rose, TCR beta diversity per million T cells dropped in a roughly linear way. Long-lived and aged donors differed, with more naive CD4+ cells and higher diversity in the long-lived.

This sequence originates from a man aged 25 to 40 in good health. Sample: blood. The chain uses TRBV9 and TRBJ2-7; 10 bases map to TRBD2. In DNA, the CDR3 is TGTGCCAGCAGCGTAGACGCTAGCGGGGGCCCCTTCTCCTACGAGCAGTACTTC. Amino acids: CASSVDASGGPFSYEQYF.